These 17 T cell receptor beta chains share one sample of origin, sequenced in a study of blood T cell repertoires in COVID-19. The repertoire was sequenced with immunoSEQ multiplex PCR; TCRdb's copy has only in-frame clones and lacks some. In the table there are about 170,000 clones, roughly four fifths of which are singletons. The specimen was peripheral blood. The receptor source for this set is an elderly woman with acute or convalescent COVID-19.

This clone has just one count. The chain combines TRBV5-4 with TRBJ2-2; 7 nucleotides agree with TRBD1. V gave up 4 bases and J gave up 4 bases; unmatched junction bases: 7. The length of the CDR3 is 15 residues. Germline CDR1 SGHNT, CDR2 YYREEE (reference sequence). DNA of the CDR3: TGTGCCAGCAGCCAGCCGTACAGGGGCACCGGGGAGCTGTTTTTT. It encodes CASSQPYRGTGELFF. The full variable domain, its missing parts supplied by reference TRBV5-4 and TRBJ2-2, is ETGVTQSPTHLIKTRGQQVTLRCSSQSGHNTVSWYQQALGQGPQFIFQYYREEENGRGNFPPRFSGLQFPNYSSELNVNALELDDSALYLCASSQPYRGTGELFFGEGSRLTVL.

The chain uses TRBV5-1 and TRBJ2-5; 7 nucleotides agree with TRBD1. Germline CDR1 reads SGHRS; CDR2 reads YFSETQ. CDR3 length equals 14 residues. V was clipped by 5 bases and J by 4 bases; unmatched bases: 8. CDR3 sequence (DNA): TGCGCCAGCAGTTTAATTACAGGGGCAGAGACCCAGTACTTC. Its protein is CASSLITGAETQYF.

The chain links TRBV2 to TRBJ2-3; 10 bases align to TRBD1. The V and J ends lost 6 bases and 4 bases, in that order; junction bases with no gene match: 7. Germline CDR1 and CDR2: SNHLY and FYNNEI. CDR3 length equals 15 residues. DNA of the CDR3: TGTGCCAGCAGAAGGGACAGGGGTTGGGCAGATACGCAGTATTTT. This gives the protein CASRRDRGWADTQYF.

The gene calls are TRBV4-2 and TRBJ1-3; tentative D call: TRBD1 (6 bases). V was pared by 4 bases and J by 1 base, with 20 bases between. CDR1 and CDR2 from the germline V gene are LGHNA and YNFKEQ. CDR3 size: 18 residues. The CDR3 spells CASSPTGQILLSGNTIYF. The CDR3 coding sequence is TGTGCCAGCAGCCCGACCGGACAGATTCTCCTTTCTGGAAACACCATATATTTT.

In this sample, this clone turned up a few times. The CDR3 DNA reads as TGTGCCAGTAGTTTGGACAGGGACACTGAAGCTTTCTTT. Translating it yields CASSLDRDTEAFF. V and J are TRBV19 and TRBJ1-1, with TRBD1 identical over 8 bases. CDR1 is LNHDA and CDR2 is SQIVND in the germline V gene (reference sequence). Germline trimming cut 5 bases from V and 3 bases from J; bases unmatched to any gene: 2. The CDR3 consists of 13 residues.

This chain uses TRBV11-2 with TRBJ1-6; D is possibly TRBD1 (6 bases). Germline values: CDR1 SGHAT, CDR2 FQNNGV. V was trimmed by 4 bases and J by 6 bases, leaving 16 bases between them. The CDR3 consists of 16 residues. The CDR3 reads CASSSRGRGINSPLHF. Here the CDR3 DNA reads TGTGCCAGCAGCTCTAGGGGGAGGGGGATTAATTCACCCCTCCACTTT.

The chain employs TRBV19 and TRBJ1-1, with TRBD1 identical over 8 bases. This CDR3 comprises 13 residues. Germline V CDR1 and CDR2: LNHDA, SQIVND (reference sequence). V trimming: 6 bases; J trimming: 4 bases; junction bases outside the gene matches: 4. This chain's CDR3 is CASSLTGGTEAFF. The CDR3 coding sequence is TGTGCCAGTAGCCTTACAGGGGGCACTGAAGCTTTCTTT.

The V gene is TRBV14, the J gene TRBJ2-1; 12 bases match TRBD2. With 0 bases clipped from V and 0 bases from J, the junction kept 9 bases outside the gene matches. CDR3 size: 20 residues. Per the germline V gene, CDR1 is SGHDN and CDR2 is FVKESK. The CDR3 sequence: CASSQDPRTSGESSYNEQFF. CDR3 sequence (DNA): TGTGCCAGCAGCCAAGATCCCCGGACTAGCGGGGAGAGCTCCTACAATGAGCAGTTCTTC.

The V call is TRBV19, the J call TRBJ1-5, with TRBD1 as a possible D gene (6 bases). Looked up from germline, CDR1 is LNHDA and CDR2 is SQIVND (reference sequence). Deletions cut 3 bases from V and 3 bases from J, with 12 bases between. This CDR3 spans 15 amino acids. CDR3 DNA sequence: TGTGCCAGTAGTATGATTGGGGGCAACAATCAGCCCCAGCATTTT. It specifies CASSMIGGNNQPQHF.

This clone was seen only a few times. The J gene is TRBJ2-4, the V gene TRBV5-1; TRBD1 agrees at 8 bases. Unmatched junction bases numbered 3, after V lost 4 bases and J lost 6 bases. CDR3 size: 13 residues. Germline lookup yields CDR1 SGHRS and CDR2 YFSETQ. In DNA form, the CDR3 reads TGCGCCAGCAGCGTCGACAGGGGAAACATTCAGTACTTC. Translation: CASSVDRGNIQYF.

As concerns this clone: Other DNA variants within this sample encode the same CDR3. V and J are TRBV2 and TRBJ2-7; 8 bases agree with TRBD1. In germline, CDR1 is SNHLY, CDR2 FYNNEI. This CDR3 has 12 amino acids. With 6 bases clipped from V and 7 bases from J, the junction kept 5 bases outside the gene matches. The CDR3 region is CASSRDRGEQYF. CDR3 bases: TGTGCCAGCAGCCGAGACAGGGGAGAGCAGTACTTC.

This clone was seen only once. The chain uses TRBV30 and TRBJ2-5, with 7 bases matching TRBD1. J gave up 4 bases and V 3 bases, and 5 bases lay outside the gene matches. The CDR3 has 13 amino acids. The germline gives CDR1 GTSNPN, CDR2 SVGIG (reference sequence). The CDR3 nucleotides are TGTGCCTGGAGACAGGGGAATGGAGAGACCCAGTACTTC. Translated: CAWRQGNGETQYF.

V is TRBV7-2 and J is TRBJ1-1; D ambiguous. Per the germline V gene, CDR1 is SGHTA and CDR2 is FQGNSA. V lost 2 bases and J lost 0, with 7 bases in between. The CDR3 spans 14 residues. This chain's CDR3 is CASSLTAMNTEAFF. CDR3 nucleotides: TGTGCCAGCAGCTTAACAGCCATGAACACTGAAGCTTTCTTT.

V is TRBV6-5 and J is TRBJ1-4; no clear D gene. Germline V gene data show CDR1 as MNHEY and CDR2 as SVGAGI. The CDR3 consists of 15 residues. V lost 6 bases and J lost 1, with 12 bases in between. The CDR3 DNA is TGTGCCAGCAGCCTTGGAGGGAGAACTAATGAAAAACTGTTTTTT. It yields the protein CASSLGGRTNEKLFF.

This chain connects TRBV29-1 to TRBJ1-1; no clear D gene. The CDR3 totals 14 residues. CDR1 is SQVTM, CDR2 ANQGSEA, per germline. V gave up 6 bases and J gave up 5 bases, with 19 bases separating them. CDR3 loop: CSVRISATATEAFF. In DNA form, the CDR3 reads TGCAGCGTCAGGATCTCCGCGACGGCTACTGAAGCTTTCTTT. The full variable domain, its missing parts supplied by reference TRBV29-1 and TRBJ1-1, is SAVISQKPSRDICQRGTSLTIQCQVDSQVTMMFWYRQQPGQSLTLIATANQGSEATYESGFVIDKFPISRPNLTFSTLTVSNMSPEDSSIYLCSVRISATATEAFFGQGTRLTVV.

This chain connects TRBV19 to TRBJ1-5, with a possible D match to TRBD1 (6 bases). Germline CDR1 is LNHDA and CDR2 is SQIVND (reference sequence). Trimming removed 0 bases at V and 5 bases at J, with 11 bases between. This CDR3 is 15 amino acids long. This CDR3 is CASSIEGAGDQPQHF. The CDR3 bases are TGTGCCAGTAGTATAGAGGGGGCAGGTGATCAGCCCCAGCATTTT.

The chain has TRBV7-8 and TRBJ1-1; possibly TRBD1 for D (5 bases). This CDR3 contains 16 residues. Germline loops: CDR1 SGHVS, CDR2 FQNEAQ. V was trimmed by 0 bases and J by 5 bases, leaving 16 bases between them. This CDR3 reads CASSLAWGERNTEAFF. CDR3 in DNA: TGTGCCAGCAGCTTAGCTTGGGGGGAAAGGAATACTGAAGCTTTCTTT.